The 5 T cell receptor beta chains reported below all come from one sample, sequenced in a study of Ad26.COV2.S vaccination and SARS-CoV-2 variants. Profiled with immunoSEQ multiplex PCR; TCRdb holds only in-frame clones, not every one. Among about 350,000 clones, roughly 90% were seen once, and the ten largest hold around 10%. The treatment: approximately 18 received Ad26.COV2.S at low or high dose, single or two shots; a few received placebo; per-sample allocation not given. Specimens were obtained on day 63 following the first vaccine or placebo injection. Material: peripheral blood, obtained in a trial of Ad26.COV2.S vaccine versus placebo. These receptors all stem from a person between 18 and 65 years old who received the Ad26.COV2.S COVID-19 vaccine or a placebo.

CDR3 loop: CASSQAQSALAGSYEQYF. The CDR3 coding sequence is TGTGCCAGCAGCCAAGCCCAGTCGGCTCTAGCGGGATCCTACGAGCAGTACTTC. The chain links TRBV3-1 (or the pseudogene TRBV3-2) to TRBJ2-7, with 9 nucleotides matching TRBD2. The V gene's germline CDR1 is LGHDT and CDR2 YNNKEL (reference sequence). Losses at the gene ends were 1 base for V and 1 base for J; bases not matched to a gene: 11. The CDR3 length is 18 residues.

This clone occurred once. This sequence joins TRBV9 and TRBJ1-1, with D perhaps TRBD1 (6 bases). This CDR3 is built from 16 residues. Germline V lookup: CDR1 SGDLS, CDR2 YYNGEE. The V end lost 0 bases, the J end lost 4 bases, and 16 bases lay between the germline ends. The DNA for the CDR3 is TGTGCCAGCAGCGTAGCTGGTCGGGAGGGGGGCACTGAAGCTTTCTTT. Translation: CASSVAGREGGTEAFF. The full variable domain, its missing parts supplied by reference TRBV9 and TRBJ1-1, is DSGVTQTPKHLITATGQRVTLRCSPRSGDLSVYWYQQSLDQGLQFLIQYYNGEERAKGNILERFSAQQFPDLHSELNLSSLELGDSALYFCASSVAGREGGTEAFFGQGTRLTVV.

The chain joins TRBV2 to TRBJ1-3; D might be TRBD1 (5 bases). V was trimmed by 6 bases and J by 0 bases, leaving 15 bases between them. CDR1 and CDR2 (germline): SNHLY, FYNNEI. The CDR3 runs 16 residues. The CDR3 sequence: CASSGRGRSSGNTIYF. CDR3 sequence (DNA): TGTGCCAGCAGCGGGCGGGGACGGTCCTCTGGAAACACCATATATTTT.

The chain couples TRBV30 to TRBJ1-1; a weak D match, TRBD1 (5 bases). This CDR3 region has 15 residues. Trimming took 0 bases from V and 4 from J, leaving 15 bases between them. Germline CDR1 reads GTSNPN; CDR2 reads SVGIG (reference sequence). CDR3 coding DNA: TGTGCCTGGAGTGTTTCGTCGGGGGGGAGCACTGAAGCTTTCTTT. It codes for CAWSVSSGGSTEAFF.

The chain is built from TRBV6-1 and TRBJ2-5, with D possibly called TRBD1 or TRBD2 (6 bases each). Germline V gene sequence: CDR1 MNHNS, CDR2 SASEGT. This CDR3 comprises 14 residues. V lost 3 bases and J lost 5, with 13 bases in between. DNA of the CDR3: TGTGCCAGCAGTGATCGGGGGCGCCGGGAGACCCAGTACTTC. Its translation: CASSDRGRRETQYF.